What follows describes a single TCR beta chain. The antigen remains undetermined. The sample originates from a study of STAT5B mutations in CD4+ large granular lymphocyte leukemia. TCRdb's copy holds only in-frame clones and misses some; the assay was immunoSEQ multiplex PCR. This table has under 40,000 clones, around 76% appearing once. Findings and limits, study-wide: No patients shared main leukemic clonotypes, though around 27% appeared at low frequency elsewhere. 8/27 top patient clones versus 2/35 control clones were TRBV06-family.

V lost 0 bases, J lost 7 bases, and 9 bases lay in between. Germline V CDR1 and CDR2: MNHEY, SVGAGI. The CDR3 spans 13 residues. The V gene is TRBV6-5, the J gene TRBJ1-2; D unresolved. This sequence was found in a human donor in good health. The sequenced sample consisted of CD4+ T cells from blood buffy coats. The CDR3 DNA is TGTGCCAGCAGTTACTCCGAAGGGTCTGGCTACACCTTC. Translated: CASSYSEGSGYTF.